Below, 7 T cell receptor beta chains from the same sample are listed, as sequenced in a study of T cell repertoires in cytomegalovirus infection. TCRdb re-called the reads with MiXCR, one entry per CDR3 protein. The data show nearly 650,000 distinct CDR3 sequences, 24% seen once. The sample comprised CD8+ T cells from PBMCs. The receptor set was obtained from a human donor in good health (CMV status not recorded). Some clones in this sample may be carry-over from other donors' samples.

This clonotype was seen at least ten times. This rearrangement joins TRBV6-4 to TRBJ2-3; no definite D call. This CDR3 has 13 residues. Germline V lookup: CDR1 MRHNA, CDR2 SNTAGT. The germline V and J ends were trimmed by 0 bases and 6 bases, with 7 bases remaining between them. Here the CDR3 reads CASSDSVTDTQYF. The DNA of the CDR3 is TGTGCCAGCAGTGACTCAGTTACTGATACGCAGTATTTT.

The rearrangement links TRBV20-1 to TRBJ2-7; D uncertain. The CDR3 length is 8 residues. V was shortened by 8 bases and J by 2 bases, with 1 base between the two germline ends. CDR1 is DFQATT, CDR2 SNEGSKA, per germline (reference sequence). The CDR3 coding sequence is TGCAGTACCTACGAGCAGTACGTC. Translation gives CSTYEQYV.

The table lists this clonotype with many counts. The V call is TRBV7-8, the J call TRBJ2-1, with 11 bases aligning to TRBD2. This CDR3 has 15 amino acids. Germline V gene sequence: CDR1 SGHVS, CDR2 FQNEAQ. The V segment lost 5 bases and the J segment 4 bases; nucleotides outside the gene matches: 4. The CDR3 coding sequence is TGTGCCAGCAGCACCCGACTAGCGGGGTACAATGAGCAGTTCTTC. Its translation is CASSTRLAGYNEQFF.

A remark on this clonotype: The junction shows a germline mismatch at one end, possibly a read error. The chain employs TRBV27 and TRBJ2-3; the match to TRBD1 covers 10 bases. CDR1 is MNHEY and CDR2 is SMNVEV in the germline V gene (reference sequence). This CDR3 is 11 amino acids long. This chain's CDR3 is CASSKGQGLNF. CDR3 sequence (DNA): TGTGCCAGCAGTAAGGGACAGGGGTTGAACTTT.

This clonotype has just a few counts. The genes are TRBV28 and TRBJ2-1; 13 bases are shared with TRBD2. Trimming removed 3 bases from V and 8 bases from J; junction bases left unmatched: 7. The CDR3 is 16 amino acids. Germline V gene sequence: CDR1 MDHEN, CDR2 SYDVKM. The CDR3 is CASSFPRTSGGDEQFF. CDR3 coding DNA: TGTGCCAGCAGTTTCCCCAGGACTAGCGGGGGAGATGAGCAGTTCTTC.

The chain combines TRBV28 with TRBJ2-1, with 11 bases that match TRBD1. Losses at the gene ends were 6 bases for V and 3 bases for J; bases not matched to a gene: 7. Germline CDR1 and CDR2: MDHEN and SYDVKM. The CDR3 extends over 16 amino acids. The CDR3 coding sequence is TGTGCCAGCAGCCTATCAGGGACAGGGGGCTACAATGAGCAGTTCTTC. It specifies CASSLSGTGGYNEQFF. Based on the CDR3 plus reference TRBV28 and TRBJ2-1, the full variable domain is DVKVTQSSRYLVKRTGEKVFLECVQDMDHENMFWYRQDPGLGLRLIYFSYDVKMKEKGDIPEGYSVSREKKERFSLILESASTNQTSMYLCASSLSGTGGYNEQFFGPGTRLTVL.

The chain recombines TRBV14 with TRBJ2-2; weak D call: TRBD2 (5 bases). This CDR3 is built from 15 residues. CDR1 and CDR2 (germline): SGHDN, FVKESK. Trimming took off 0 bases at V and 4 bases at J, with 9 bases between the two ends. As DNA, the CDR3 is TGTGCCAGCAGCCAAGATAGAGGGTTCACCGGGGAGCTGTTTTTT. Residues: CASSQDRGFTGELFF.